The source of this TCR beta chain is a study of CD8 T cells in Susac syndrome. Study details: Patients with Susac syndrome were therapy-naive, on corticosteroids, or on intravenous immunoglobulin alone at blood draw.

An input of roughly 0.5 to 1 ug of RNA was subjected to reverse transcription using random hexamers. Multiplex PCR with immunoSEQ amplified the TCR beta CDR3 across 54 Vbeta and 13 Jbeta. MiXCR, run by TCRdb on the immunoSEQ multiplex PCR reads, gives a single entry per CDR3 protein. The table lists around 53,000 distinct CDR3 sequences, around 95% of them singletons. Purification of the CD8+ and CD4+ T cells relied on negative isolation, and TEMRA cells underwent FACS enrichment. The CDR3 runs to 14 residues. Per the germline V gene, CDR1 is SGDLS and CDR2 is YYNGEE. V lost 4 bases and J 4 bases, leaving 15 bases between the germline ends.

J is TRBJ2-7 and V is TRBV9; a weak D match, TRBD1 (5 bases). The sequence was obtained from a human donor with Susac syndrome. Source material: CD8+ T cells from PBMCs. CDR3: CASSPAGLRYEQYF. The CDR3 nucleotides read TGTGCCAGCAGCCCGGCAGGGTTAAGGTACGAGCAGTACTTC.